This T cell receptor beta chain was captured in a study of cytomegalovirus exposure and HLA in healthy donors. Study-level results: Confirmation in vitro established that a few CMV-associated chains were specific for CMV antigens. The sole available immune exposure information was CMV serostatus.

This CDR3 is built from 17 residues. Concerning this clone itself: Its antigen is as yet unknown.

Researchers ran the PCR with 60 Vbeta and 13 Jbeta primers. Sequencing was performed with immunoSEQ multiplex PCR; in TCRdb, only in-frame clones are kept and a portion is missing. The sample has approximately 100,000 clones; 80% are singletons. The chain employs TRBV21-1 and TRBJ1-5; the table gives TRBD1 as D, unverified against the DNA. TRBV21-1 is an annotated pseudogene. The source of this sequence is a man younger than 35 in good health and CMV-seronegative. The specimen was PBMCs. In DNA form, the CDR3 reads TGTGCCAGCAGCAAAGGGGACAGGGCATCGAATAATCAGCCCCAGCATTTT. Translating gives CASSKGDRASNNQPQHF.